The 18 T cell receptor beta chains below come from one sample, sequenced in a study of spatial heterogeneity in lung cancer. Study-wide findings and caveats: Expanded alpha and beta TCR counts within tumors tracked tumor mutation counts.

MiXCR, run by TCRdb on the 5' RACE reads, gives a single entry per CDR3 protein. The sample lists about 1,700 distinct CDR3 sequences; around 20% were seen once. The antigens of these receptors remain unknown. Time point here: sample taken at primary tumor resection. The sample here was lung tumor tissue, taken at surgery. The receptors were sampled from a male donor with early-stage non-small cell lung cancer.

This clonotype is labeled as medium-sized. V gene TRBV3-1 combines with J gene TRBJ2-1; 7 nucleotides match TRBD1. Trimming cost V 0 bases and J 5 bases; bases outside gene matches: 10. This CDR3 region has 17 residues. Looked up from germline, CDR1 is LGHDT and CDR2 is YNNKEL (reference sequence). CDR3 DNA: TGTGCCAGCAGCCAAGATTGGGGGACAGCCCTGAACAATGAGCAGTTCTTC. It is translated as CASSQDWGTALNNEQFF.

By sample fraction, this clonotype is large (0.1 to 1%). The chain employs TRBV3-1 and TRBJ1-3; D is undetermined. This CDR3 comprises 15 residues. The ends were cut back, 0 bases at V and 4 bases at J, with 10 bases in the middle. The germline CDR1 and CDR2 sequences are LGHDT and YNNKEL (reference sequence). The CDR3 region has the DNA TGTGCCAGCAGCCAAGATGTCGGGGAGGGAAACACCATATATTTT. It encodes CASSQDVGEGNTIYF.

The chain couples TRBV28 to TRBJ1-5, with unresolved D. The germline CDR1 and CDR2 sequences are MDHEN and SYDVKM. The ends were cut back, 7 bases at V and 4 bases at J, with 5 bases in the middle. This CDR3 has 11 residues. CDR3 in DNA: TGTGCCAGCATGGCGAATCAGCCCCAGCATTTT. Translation gives CASMANQPQHF.

This clonotype showed up just a few times. The chain carries TRBV4-3 and TRBJ1-1, with D unclear. Germline values: CDR1 LGHNA, CDR2 YSLEER. This CDR3 contains 13 residues. Trimming took off 2 bases at V and 3 bases at J, with 7 bases between the two ends. The CDR3 loop is CASSQQEDTEAFF. In nucleotides, the CDR3 is TGCGCCAGCAGCCAACAGGAAGACACTGAAGCTTTCTTT.

V and J are TRBV29-1 and TRBJ2-1; 7 bases are a match to TRBD1. The CDR3 loop spans 13 amino acids. V was pared by 7 bases and J by 9 bases, with 12 bases of the junction left unmatched. Germline CDR1 SQVTM, CDR2 ANQGSEA. In nucleotides, the CDR3 is TGCAGCGCTACCGGGACAGCTAGAGGTGAGCAGTTCTTC. It codes for CSATGTARGEQFF.

CDR3 in DNA: TGCGCCAGCAGGTCTACAGGGGCTAATGAAAAACTGTTTTTT. The encoded protein is CASRSTGANEKLFF. J is TRBJ1-4 and V is TRBV5-1, with 7 nucleotides matching TRBD1. CDR1 is SGHRS, CDR2 YFSETQ, per germline. With 5 bases clipped from V and 3 bases from J, the junction kept 4 bases outside the gene matches. The CDR3 loop spans 14 amino acids.

This clonotype is labeled as medium-sized (0.01 to 0.1%). V is TRBV2 and J is TRBJ1-1; D perhaps matches TRBD1 (5 bases). This CDR3 comprises 14 residues. V was clipped by 6 bases and J by 1 base, with 12 bases between them. The germline gives CDR1 SNHLY, CDR2 FYNNEI. The CDR3 region is CASRDSGQNTEAFF. Written as DNA, the CDR3 is TGTGCCAGCAGGGACTCTGGACAGAACACTGAAGCTTTCTTT.

This clonotype was recorded a few times. The V call is TRBV5-8, the J call TRBJ1-6; D gene uncertain. The CDR3 has 14 residues. The V end lost 2 bases, the J end lost 7 bases, and 10 bases lay between the germline ends. In germline, CDR1 is SGHTS, CDR2 YDEGEE. The CDR3 DNA reads TGTGCCAGCAGCTTTACGGGATGGAATTCACCCCTCCACTTT. This encodes CASSFTGWNSPLHF.

This clonotype is categorized as medium-sized. The chain couples TRBV5-1 to TRBJ2-5; 15 bases map to TRBD2. V lost 3 bases and J lost 5; bases outside the gene matches: 5. The V gene's germline CDR1 is SGHRS and CDR2 YFSETQ. This CDR3 is built from 16 residues. The CDR3 is CASSSGLAGGGETQYF. As DNA, the CDR3 is TGCGCCAGCAGCTCGGGACTAGCGGGAGGTGGGGAGACCCAGTACTTC.

This clonotype is medium-sized by share. This chain connects TRBV10-2 to TRBJ1-4, with 10 bases matching TRBD1. The CDR3 extends over 16 amino acids. Per the germline V gene, CDR1 is WSHSY and CDR2 is SAAADI. V dropped 6 bases and J dropped 0; count of bases not matched to a gene: 4. This CDR3 is CASRDRGIATNEKLFF. The CDR3 coding sequence is TGCGCCAGCAGGGACAGGGGGATTGCAACTAATGAAAAACTGTTTTTT.

Judged by abundance, this clonotype is large (0.1 to 1%). The J gene is TRBJ1-6, the V gene TRBV20-1; D remains ambiguous. Trimming took off 0 bases at V and 10 bases at J, with 16 bases between the two ends. Germline V gene sequence: CDR1 DFQATT, CDR2 SNEGSKA (reference sequence). The length of the CDR3 is 15 residues. The CDR3, as DNA: TGCAGTGCTAGAGATCGGCAGTCGGGTTTCTCACCCCTCCACTTT. As protein: CSARDRQSGFSPLHF.

The genes are TRBV19 and TRBJ2-1, with D tentatively TRBD1 (6 bases). Germline CDR1 is LNHDA and CDR2 is SQIVND (reference sequence). The V and J ends lost 0 bases and 1 base respectively, with 10 bases between them. The CDR3 has 16 residues. DNA of the CDR3: TGTGCCAGTAGTATAGATACAGGGATGTCCTACAATGAGCAGTTCTTC. It translates to CASSIDTGMSYNEQFF.

By sample share, this clonotype is medium-sized. This chain joins TRBV10-3 and TRBJ2-2; no reliable D call. The CDR3 length is 11 residues. V was clipped by 3 bases and J by 7 bases, with 3 bases between them. Germline CDR1 is ENHRY and CDR2 is SYGVKD. CDR3 in DNA: TGTGCCATCAGTGAAGTCGGGGAGCTGTTTTTT. It codes for CAISEVGELFF.

Sample share makes this clonotype medium-sized. The rearrangement joins TRBV12-3 or TRBV12-4 to TRBJ2-1; 7 nucleotides line up with TRBD2. CDR3 size: 16 residues. V lost 2 bases and J lost 0; bases outside the gene matches: 4. The CDR3, as DNA: TGTGCCAGCAGTTTATATGGGGGGGGCTCCTACAATGAGCAGTTCTTC. Encoded protein: CASSLYGGGSYNEQFF.

By share, this clonotype counts as medium-sized (0.01 to 0.1%). The chain combines TRBV15 with TRBJ2-1; D perhaps matches TRBD2 (6 bases). CDR3 size: 15 residues. The V end lost 5 bases, the J end lost 8 bases, and 19 bases lay between the germline ends. CDR1 and CDR2 from the germline V gene are LNHNV and YYDKDF (reference sequence). CDR3 protein: CATSGTHTSSDEQFF. The CDR3 DNA sequence: TGTGCCACCAGCGGCACCCACACTAGCAGCGATGAGCAGTTCTTC. The full variable domain, rest sourced from reference TRBV15 and TRBJ2-1, is DAMVIQNPRYQVTQFGKPVTLSCSQTLNHNVMYWYQQKSSQAPKLLFHYYDKDFNNEADTPDNFQSRRPNTSFCFLDIRSPGLGDTAMYLCATSGTHTSSDEQFFGPGTRLTVL.

This clonotype is classed as medium-sized. V is TRBV4-2 and J is TRBJ1-1; D not resolved. Germline CDR1 and CDR2: LGHNA and YNFKEQ. This CDR3 comprises 15 residues. V was clipped by 0 bases and J by 5 bases, with 13 bases between them. The CDR3 DNA reads TGTGCCAGCAGCCAAGATGACACTCGCGGGACTGAAGCTTTCTTT. Its protein is CASSQDDTRGTEAFF.

The rearrangement links TRBV27 to TRBJ1-5, with D uncertain. Germline V gene lookup returns CDR1 MNHEY and CDR2 SMNVEV (reference sequence). The CDR3 has 13 amino acids. V dropped 5 bases and J dropped 3 bases, with 8 bases sitting between them. The CDR3 DNA follows: TGTGCCAGCAGTCCCCGGACCAATCAGCCCCAGCATTTT. Protein product: CASSPRTNQPQHF.

By frequency in the sample, this clonotype is medium-sized. The rearrangement joins TRBV20-1 to TRBJ2-1; 9 positions agree with TRBD1. The trim removed 2 bases at V and 9 bases at J, leaving 11 bases unmatched. Germline loops: CDR1 DFQATT, CDR2 SNEGSKA (reference sequence). The CDR3 sequence is 15 residues long. The CDR3 spells CSARPPTGGWGEQFF. For the CDR3, the DNA is TGCAGTGCTAGACCCCCGACAGGGGGTTGGGGTGAGCAGTTCTTC.